Presented here are 27 T cell receptor beta chains from one specimen sequenced in a study of cytomegalovirus exposure and HLA in healthy donors. PCR primers comprised 60 Vbeta and 13 Jbeta primers. Clones were read by immunoSEQ multiplex PCR, and TCRdb kept only the in-frame ones, dropping some. The sample comprises nearly 200,000 clones, 60% to 80% of which are singletons, and roughly 2% rests with the top ten. Sample: PBMCs. The receptors were gathered from a woman between 25 and 40 years old in good health and CMV-seropositive.

A single count supports this clone. The chain links TRBV7-8 to TRBJ2-5; no clear D gene. Trimming cost V 6 bases and J 7 bases, with 12 bases left between them. This CDR3 comprises 12 residues. Germline CDR1 and CDR2: SGHVS and FQNEAQ. The CDR3 reads CASSRHSGTQYF. The CDR3 DNA sequence: TGTGCCAGCAGTCGGCACTCGGGGACCCAGTACTTC.

The chain carries TRBV30 and TRBJ1-2; 8 bases align to TRBD1. Per germline, CDR1 GTSNPN and CDR2 SVGIG (reference sequence). The ends lost 3 bases at V and 3 bases at J; junction bases unmatched: 9. The length of the CDR3 is 15 residues. The CDR3 DNA reads as TGTGCCTGGAGCGATACAGGGGGATGGTACTATGGCTACACCTTC. It is translated as CAWSDTGGWYYGYTF.

This clone turned up a few times. The chain combines TRBV7-3 with TRBJ1-3, with D maybe TRBD1 (6 bases). Germline CDR1 SGHTA, CDR2 FQGTGA. The germline V and J ends were trimmed by 1 base and 0 bases, with 7 bases remaining between them. The CDR3 covers 15 residues. The CDR3 region has the DNA TGTGCCAGCAGCTTAAGAGGGGGCTCTGGAAACACCATATATTTT. It encodes CASSLRGGSGNTIYF.

The chain is built from TRBV6-4 and TRBJ2-7; TRBD2 aligns across 13 bases. CDR3 length: 17 residues. CDR1 is MRHNA and CDR2 is SNTAGT in the germline V gene. J gave up 4 bases and V 6 bases, and 12 bases lay outside the gene matches. CDR3 sequence: CASSGTSGTPWWYEQYF. The CDR3 region has the DNA TGTGCCAGCAGCGGGACTAGCGGGACCCCCTGGTGGTACGAGCAGTACTTC.

The chain links TRBV18 to TRBJ2-3; 13 positions agree with TRBD2. V gave up 2 bases and J gave up 5 bases; unmatched junction bases: 10. CDR1 is KGHSH and CDR2 is LQKENI in the germline V gene. The CDR3 totals 18 residues. Written as DNA, the CDR3 is TGTGCCAGCTCACCATTCGCCAGGACTAGCGGGGGTGGAGATACGCAGTATTTT. Translated, it gives CASSPFARTSGGGDTQYF.

V and J are TRBV28 and TRBJ2-3, with TRBD2 matching over 15 bases. The ends lost 6 bases at V and 1 base at J; junction bases unmatched: 2. In germline, CDR1 is MDHEN, CDR2 SYDVKM. This CDR3 has 16 amino acids. CDR3 nucleotide sequence: TGTGCCAGCAGGGGACTAGCGGGGGGTCGCACAGATACGCAGTATTTT. Protein product: CASRGLAGGRTDTQYF.

The count of this clone is one. This chain connects TRBV10-3 to TRBJ1-5; perhaps TRBD1 as D (6 bases). CDR3 length: 15 amino acids. Trimming left V 0 bases short and J 3 bases short, with 9 bases between. Germline CDR1 ENHRY, CDR2 SYGVKD. Written as DNA, the CDR3 is TGTGCCATCAGTGAGTCGGCAGGGGTCAATCAGCCCCAGCATTTT. This codes for CAISESAGVNQPQHF.

The chain links TRBV11-2 to TRBJ2-1, with 9 bases matching TRBD2. Germline CDR1 and CDR2: SGHAT and FQNNGV. The CDR3 loop spans 14 amino acids. Trimming removed 6 bases from V and 4 bases from J; junction bases left unmatched: 4. The CDR3, as DNA: TGTGCCAGCAGGAGAGCGGGGGGATACAATGAGCAGTTCTTC. Translated, it gives CASRRAGGYNEQFF.

The rearrangement uses TRBV7-2 and TRBJ2-1, with a possible D match to TRBD1 (7 bases). The CDR3 has 14 residues. Trimming took 1 base from V and 8 from J, leaving 12 bases between them. The germline V gene encodes CDR1 SGHTA and CDR2 FQGNSA. CDR3 protein: CASSLGGRGDEQFF. The DNA of the CDR3 is TGTGCCAGCAGCTTAGGTGGCAGGGGGGATGAGCAGTTCTTC.

The rearrangement uses TRBV7-9 and TRBJ2-5, with 7 bases aligning to TRBD1. Trimming took 0 bases from V and 2 from J; bases not matched to a gene: 3. The CDR3 is made up of 15 amino acids. Germline V lookup: CDR1 SEHNR, CDR2 FQNEAQ (reference sequence). CDR3 in amino acids: CASSLARGLQETQYF. CDR3 coding DNA: TGTGCCAGCAGCTTAGCGAGGGGGCTACAAGAGACCCAGTACTTC.

This chain joins TRBV29-1 and TRBJ2-5; possible D gene TRBD1, 6 bases. CDR3 length: 15 amino acids. The V gene's germline CDR1 is SQVTM and CDR2 ANQGSEA. The ends were cut back, 3 bases at V and 4 bases at J, with 18 bases in the middle. The CDR3, as DNA: TGCAGCGTTGACCCACACTACAGGGTGGGAGAGACCCAGTACTTC. This gives the protein CSVDPHYRVGETQYF.

The gene calls are TRBV7-2 and TRBJ2-7; maybe TRBD2 (5 bases). CDR1 is SGHTA, CDR2 FQGNSA, per germline. The V gene lost 2 bases and the J gene lost 4 bases, with 9 bases spanning the gap. The CDR3 covers 13 residues. CDR3 sequence (DNA): TGTGCCAGCAGCTTACGGGGTGTTTACGAGCAGTACTTC. It yields the protein CASSLRGVYEQYF.

This chain joins TRBV7-2 and TRBJ1-5; D gene uncertain. The CDR3 spans 14 residues. The germline V and J ends were trimmed by 1 base and 5 bases, with 9 bases remaining between them. Per the germline V gene, CDR1 is SGHTA and CDR2 is FQGNSA. Here the CDR3 DNA reads TGTGCCAGCAGCTTAGGTTCAGGTCATCAGCCCCAGCATTTT. Encoded protein: CASSLGSGHQPQHF. Based on the CDR3 plus reference TRBV7-2 and TRBJ1-5, the full variable domain is GAGVSQSPSNKVTEKGKDVELRCDPISGHTALYWYRQSLGQGLEFLIYFQGNSAPDKSGLPSDRFSAERTGGSVSTLTIQRTQQEDSAVYLCASSLGSGHQPQHFGDGTRLSIL.

The chain couples TRBV10-3 to TRBJ1-1; weak D call: TRBD1 (5 bases). The CDR3 has 14 residues. Between the trimmed V and J ends, which lost 5 bases and 1 base, there was a span of 11 bases. Germline CDR1 ENHRY, CDR2 SYGVKD. CDR3 DNA sequence: TGTGCCATCAGTCAGGGAGGGGCGAACACTGAAGCTTTCTTT. It specifies CAISQGGANTEAFF.

The chain is built from TRBV5-6 and TRBJ2-5; 7 bases match TRBD1. The J call is in doubt because the DNA end fits TRBJ2-7 better. The CDR3 length is 15 residues. Germline values: CDR1 SGHDT, CDR2 YYEEEE. The DNA of the CDR3 is TGTGCCAGCAGCATGGACAGGCGAAACTCCTACGAGCAGTACTTC. It yields the protein CASSMDRRNSYEQYF.

This clone has more than one count but fewer than ten. The rearrangement uses TRBV30 and TRBJ2-3; D is ambiguous. The CDR3 length is 12 residues. The V end was cut by 3 bases, the J end by 5 bases, with 9 bases between. Germline CDR1 reads GTSNPN; CDR2 reads SVGIG (reference sequence). DNA for the CDR3: TGTGCCTGGAGCCCGGAGAGAGATACGCAGTATTTT. It is translated as CAWSPERDTQYF.

Written as DNA, the CDR3 is TGTGCCAGCAGCTTAGTACAGGCCATGTTTTCACCCCTCCACTTT. Protein product: CASSLVQAMFSPLHF. The V gene is TRBV7-2, the J gene TRBJ1-6, with D perhaps TRBD1 (5 bases). With 1 base removed from V and 9 bases from J, the gap between germline ends came to 13 bases. The CDR3 loop spans 15 amino acids. Per the germline V gene, CDR1 is SGHTA and CDR2 is FQGNSA.

This rearrangement joins TRBV7-9 to TRBJ1-2; 7 bases are shared with TRBD1. The V gene's germline CDR1 is SEHNR and CDR2 FQNEAQ (reference sequence). The junction had 3 bases not matched to a gene; V was cut back by 5 bases and J by 0 bases. The CDR3 spans 14 residues. CDR3 in DNA: TGTGCCAGCAGCGCAGGGACAGCTAACTATGGCTACACCTTC. Translation: CASSAGTANYGYTF.

The J gene is TRBJ1-3, the V gene TRBV18, with D perhaps TRBD1 (5 bases). Per the germline V gene, CDR1 is KGHSH and CDR2 is LQKENI. The V end lost 1 base, the J end lost 0 bases, and 10 bases lay between the germline ends. This CDR3 is 16 amino acids long. This CDR3 is CASSPQSGGSGNTIYF. CDR3 DNA: TGTGCCAGCTCACCACAATCGGGGGGCTCTGGAAACACCATATATTTT.

V usage is TRBV7-2 and J usage is TRBJ1-1; D is possibly TRBD1 (6 bases). In germline, CDR1 is SGHTA, CDR2 FQGNSA. The CDR3 runs 13 residues. V lost 5 bases and J lost 6, with 13 bases in between. In nucleotides, the CDR3 is TGTGCCAGCAGCCCTAACAGGGTCCCTGAAGCTTTCTTT. Translated, it gives CASSPNRVPEAFF.

This chain uses TRBV27 with TRBJ1-4; D call uncertain. The CDR3 extends over 14 amino acids. Trimming removed 6 bases at V and 0 bases at J, with 8 bases between. The germline V gene has CDR1 MNHEY and CDR2 SMNVEV (reference sequence). The CDR3 region has the DNA TGTGCCAGCAGAGCGGGGACAACTAATGAAAAACTGTTTTTT. Amino acids: CASRAGTTNEKLFF.

The chain has TRBV5-1 and TRBJ2-7; 13 positions match TRBD2. Germline CDR1 and CDR2: SGHRS and YFSETQ. The CDR3 extends over 15 amino acids. Trimming took 0 bases from V and 7 from J; bases not matched to a gene: 4. The CDR3 DNA reads TGCGCCAGCAGCTTGGAACTAGCGGGAGGGAATGAGCAGTACTTC. Translating gives CASSLELAGGNEQYF.

The V call is TRBV4-2, the J call TRBJ2-7; TRBD2 aligns across 7 bases. V was clipped by 5 bases and J by 1 base; unmatched bases: 8. Germline CDR1 LGHNA, CDR2 YNFKEQ. This CDR3 has 15 residues. CDR3 nucleotides: TGTGCCAGCAGCGTTAGGGGAGGGGATTCCTACGAGCAGTACTTC. As protein: CASSVRGGDSYEQYF.

This clone was recorded a few times. The chain is built from TRBV6-5 and TRBJ2-4, with TRBD1 matching 7 bases. With V trimmed by 6 bases and J by 7 bases, 6 bases remained unmatched. Germline assignment: CDR1 MNHEY and CDR2 SVGAGI. The CDR3 has 13 residues. The CDR3 DNA reads as TGTGCCAGCAGAAACAGGGGTGGGAACATTCAGTACTTC. Translation gives CASRNRGGNIQYF.

Only one count was recorded for this clone. V and J are TRBV7-8 and TRBJ1-4; 7 bases line up with TRBD1. This CDR3 comprises 12 residues. The ends lost 8 bases at V and 5 bases at J; junction bases unmatched: 2. Germline values: CDR1 SGHVS, CDR2 FQNEAQ. The CDR3 protein is CASLGGNEKLFF. DNA of the CDR3: TGTGCCAGCCTAGGGGGCAATGAAAAACTGTTTTTT.

With regard to this clone: Within the sample, other DNA sequences also encode this same CDR3. CDR3 loop: CASSQDPGLNTEAFF. As DNA, the CDR3 is TGCGCCAGCAGCCAAGATCCAGGTCTGAACACTGAAGCTTTCTTT. The chain has TRBV4-1 and TRBJ1-1; unclear D gene. Germline loops: CDR1 MGHRA, CDR2 YSYEKL. The CDR3 is made up of 15 amino acids. V was cut by 0 bases and J by 0 bases, with 8 bases left in between.

In regard to this clone: This sample includes further DNA sequences coding for the same CDR3. V and J are TRBV7-2 and TRBJ1-5, with D unresolved. Germline CDR1 reads SGHTA; CDR2 reads FQGNSA. Between the trimmed V and J ends, which lost 2 bases and 5 bases, there was a span of 7 bases. The CDR3 has 13 residues. CDR3 coding DNA: TGTGCCAGCAGCTTAACCGGTGATCAGCCCCAGCATTTT. This translates into CASSLTGDQPQHF.